Below are 2 T cell receptor beta chains sequenced from a single sample in a study of blood T cell repertoires in COVID-19. TCRdb's copy holds only in-frame clones and misses some; the assay was immunoSEQ multiplex PCR. This sample has a few hundred thousand clones, with about 90% found just once. Material for sequencing was peripheral blood. Receptors originate from a young adult with COVID-19, enrolled during active disease.

The chain employs TRBV20-1 and TRBJ2-7; D is possibly TRBD2 (5 bases). The V and J ends lost 3 bases and 2 bases respectively, with 14 bases between them. This CDR3 comprises 14 residues. The V gene's germline CDR1 is DFQATT and CDR2 SNEGSKA (reference sequence). This CDR3 is CSASGSGNTYEQYF. The CDR3 DNA sequence: TGCAGTGCTAGTGGGTCCGGGAACACCTACGAGCAGTACTTC.

A remark on this clone: Compared with germline, one end of the junction differs, possibly owing to a read error. This rearrangement joins TRBV28 to TRBJ1-2, with 8 bases matching TRBD1. This CDR3 comprises 13 residues. CDR1 and CDR2 (germline): MDHEN, SYDVKM. CDR3 nucleotides: TGTGCCAGCAGTAAGGGACAGGCGCTAGACTGGGGCTTC. This sequence encodes CASSKGQALDWGF.